This is a list of T cell receptor beta chains from one sample in a study of blood T cell repertoires in COVID-19. This table comes from immunoSEQ multiplex PCR, and its TCRdb copy is limited to in-frame clones, with some not included. The sample lists 100,000 or so clones; 91% were seen once. Specimen: peripheral blood. The source is a human donor with active COVID-19. The donor label of this sample is uncertain. CDR3s include the opening cysteine and the closing phenylalanine or tryptophan. The D gene is left open where the match is weak. Only part of the rows carry a size: once, few, many, or a class if the clone is expanded.

d_call clone_size j_call cdr3_length v_call cdr3_aa cdr3_nt
NA NA TRBJ2-3 13 TRBV6-1 CASSEASRDTQYF TGTGCCAGCAGTGAAGCGTCTCGAGATACGCAGTATTTT
NA NA TRBJ2-7 13 TRBV4-1 CASSQANGYEQYF TGCGCCAGCAGCCAAGCGAACGGCTACGAGCAGTACTTC
TRBD1 NA TRBJ1-2 16 TRBV5-5 CASSSSPGQGNYGYTF TGTGCCAGCAGCTCATCACCGGGACAGGGAAACTATGGCTACACCTTC
TRBD2 NA TRBJ2-5 14 TRBV9 CASSGRGARETQYF TGTGCCAGCAGCGGGCGGGGGGCCCGGGAGACCCAGTACTTC
TRBD2 NA TRBJ2-7 12 TRBV29-1 CSVSRGADEQYF TGCAGCGTTTCGCGGGGGGCAGACGAGCAGTACTTC
TRBD1 NA TRBJ2-1 15 TRBV3-1/TRBV3-2 CASSRDRGSYNEQFF TGTGCCAGCAGCCGGGACAGGGGCTCCTACAATGAGCAGTTCTTC
NA NA TRBJ1-2 14 TRBV2 CASSASRGGYGYTF TGTGCCAGCAGTGCCTCCCGGGGGGGATACGGCTACACCTTC
NA once TRBJ2-5 14 TRBV5-6 CASSLVQGTETQYF TGTGCCAGCAGCTTGGTGCAGGGCACGGAGACCCAGTACTTC
NA NA TRBJ1-1 14 TRBV3-1/TRBV3-2 CASSRQGGYTEAFF TGTGCCAGCAGCCGTCAAGGCGGGTACACTGAAGCTTTCTTT
NA NA TRBJ2-5 13 TRBV18 CASLDSAQETQYF TGTGCCAGCCTGGACAGTGCACAAGAGACCCAGTACTTC
TRBD1 NA TRBJ1-2 14 TRBV2 CASRPGQEAYGYTF TGTGCCAGCAGGCCGGGACAGGAAGCCTATGGCTACACCTTC
NA NA TRBJ2-5 14 TRBV2 CASSAGQYQETQYF TGTGCCAGCAGTGCTGGTCAGTACCAAGAGACCCAGTACTTC
TRBD1 once TRBJ1-4 15 TRBV7-2 CASSPRTGRREKLFF TGTGCCAGCAGTCCCCGGACAGGCCGGCGGGAAAAACTGTTTTTT
TRBD2 NA TRBJ2-2 16 TRBV6-2/TRBV6-3 CASSYGLAGLTGELFF TGTGCCAGCAGTTACGGGCTAGCGGGATTAACCGGGGAGCTGTTTTTT
TRBD1 NA TRBJ2-7 17 TRBV4-1 CASSQGAAGGPSYEQYF TGCGCCAGCAGCCAGGGGGCCGCAGGGGGCCCCTCCTACGAGCAGTACTTC
TRBD2 once TRBJ2-3 16 TRBV2 CASTEKLAGVTDTQYF TGTGCCAGCACCGAAAAACTAGCGGGGGTCACAGATACGCAGTATTTT
NA once TRBJ1-1 12 TRBV19 CASSIPYTEAFF TGTGCCAGTAGTATCCCCTACACTGAAGCTTTCTTT
NA NA TRBJ1-3 19 TRBV19 CASSIWTPTEEGFGNTIYF TGTGCCAGTAGTATTTGGACCCCGACGGAGGAGGGCTTTGGAAACACCATATATTTT
TRBD1 NA TRBJ2-7 16 TRBV19 CASSNGRDRDSYEQYF TGTGCCAGTAGTAACGGCCGGGACAGGGACTCCTACGAGCAGTACTTC
NA NA TRBJ1-4 12 TRBV2 CASRPDREKLFF TGTGCCAGCAGACCCGACAGGGAAAAACTGTTTTTT
NA NA TRBJ1-1 11 TRBV29-1 CSVSLGQEAFF TGCAGCGTTAGTTTGGGACAAGAAGCTTTCTTT
NA NA TRBJ1-5 15 TRBV7-8 CASSLGDSSNQPQHF TGTGCCAGCAGCTTGGGCGACAGTAGCAATCAGCCCCAGCATTTT
TRBD1 few TRBJ2-2 18 TRBV7-7 CASSQQPGQGIGTGELFF TGTGCTAGCAGCCAACAACCGGGACAGGGGATTGGGACCGGGGAGCTGTTTTTT
TRBD1 NA TRBJ1-1 14 TRBV6-4 CASSDTFRGTEAFF TGTGCCAGCAGTGACACTTTCAGGGGGACTGAAGCTTTCTTT
TRBD2 NA TRBJ2-7 14 TRBV7-9 CASSSRLAAYEQYF TGTGCCAGCAGCTCCCGGCTAGCGGCCTACGAGCAGTACTTC
NA NA TRBJ1-2 15 TRBV6-6 CASSSLGGVNYGYTF TGTGCCAGCAGTTCACTCGGGGGGGTGAACTATGGCTACACCTTC
NA NA TRBJ1-5 15 TRBV28 CASISIRVGNQPQHF TGTGCCAGCATTAGTATCAGGGTGGGCAATCAGCCCCAGCATTTT
TRBD1 NA TRBJ2-7 15 TRBV11-2 CASSFLTGASYEQYF TGTGCCAGCAGCTTTCTGACAGGGGCGTCCTACGAGCAGTACTTC
NA NA TRBJ1-1 14 TRBV5-4 CASSLDRLNTEAFF TGTGCCAGCAGCTTGGATCGTCTGAACACTGAAGCTTTCTTT
NA NA TRBJ1-1 13 TRBV2 CASQVGSSTEAFF TGTGCCAGCCAGGTTGGGAGTAGCACTGAAGCTTTCTTT
TRBD1 NA TRBJ1-2 19 TRBV5-1 CASSLVIRDRPSTNYGYTF TGCGCCAGCAGCTTGGTGATAAGGGACAGACCATCAACTAACTATGGCTACACCTTC
NA NA TRBJ1-2 14 TRBV5-4 CASSYPSGENGYTF TGTGCCAGCAGCTACCCCTCCGGGGAGAATGGCTACACCTTC
NA NA TRBJ2-3 15 TRBV7-6 CASSLWALNSDTQYF TGTGCCAGCAGCTTATGGGCTCTTAATTCAGATACGCAGTATTTT
TRBD1 NA TRBJ1-5 15 TRBV19 CASSSDRGRGQPQHF TGTGCCAGTAGCAGCGACAGGGGGCGAGGCCAGCCCCAGCATTTT
NA NA TRBJ2-2 17 TRBV9 CASSLRVGQSNTGELFF TGTGCCAGCAGCTTACGGGTCGGACAGTCGAACACCGGGGAGCTGTTTTTT
NA NA TRBJ2-3 15 TRBV9 CASSRFSEGADTQYF TGTGCCAGCAGCCGCTTTAGTGAGGGGGCAGATACGCAGTATTTT
NA once TRBJ1-2 12 TRBV6-6 CASTPTDYGYTF TGTGCCAGCACTCCGACAGACTATGGCTACACCTTC
TRBD1 NA TRBJ2-2 18 TRBV5-6 CASSLVTGGQYDTGELFF TGTGCCAGCAGCTTGGTAACAGGGGGCCAGTATGATACCGGGGAGCTGTTTTTT
NA NA TRBJ1-4 16 TRBV7-2 CASSDTGFSANEKLFF TGTGCCAGCAGCGACACAGGGTTTAGTGCTAATGAAAAACTGTTTTTT
NA once TRBJ2-7 16 TRBV19 CASSPRGGFRLTEQYF TGTGCCAGTAGTCCCCGAGGGGGTTTTCGTCTCACCGAGCAGTACTTC
TRBD1 NA TRBJ1-4 14 TRBV5-1 CASSLDRPNEKLFF TGCGCCAGCAGCCTGGACAGGCCAAATGAAAAACTGTTTTTT
NA NA TRBJ2-3 15 TRBV5-6 CASSFSEGASVTQYF TGTGCCAGCAGCTTTTCGGAAGGGGCCTCAGTTACGCAGTATTTT
NA few TRBJ2-7 15 TRBV7-2 CASSPFPERTYEQYF TGTGCCAGCAGCCCGTTTCCGGAGCGGACTTACGAGCAGTACTTC
TRBD1 NA TRBJ2-2 16 TRBV7-3 CASEPPTGGNTGELFF TGTGCCAGTGAACCCCCGACAGGGGGGAACACCGGGGAGCTGTTTTTT
TRBD2 NA TRBJ2-3 15 TRBV2 CASSEAGGLTDTQYF TGTGCCAGCAGTGAGGCGGGGGGACTCACAGATACGCAGTATTTT
NA NA TRBJ1-2 13 TRBV4-1 CASSQDHIAGYTF TGCGCCAGCAGCCAAGACCACATCGCCGGCTACACCTTC
TRBD1 NA TRBJ1-5 16 TRBV19 CASSAIQGVTNQPQHF TGTGCCAGTAGTGCCATACAGGGGGTAACCAATCAGCCCCAGCATTTT
NA NA TRBJ1-5 19 TRBV19 CASSIRTRGGGIGNQPQHF TGTGCCAGTAGTATTAGGACCAGGGGAGGGGGGATCGGCAATCAGCCCCAGCATTTT
NA NA TRBJ1-2 14 TRBV28 CAITKDSMNYGYTF TGTGCCATCACGAAGGACAGCATGAACTATGGCTACACCTTC
TRBD1 NA TRBJ1-1 18 TRBV19 CASSTRVTGTGVRTEAFF TGTGCCAGTAGTACCCGGGTCACCGGGACAGGGGTGCGCACTGAAGCTTTCTTT
NA NA TRBJ2-7 19 TRBV6-2/TRBV6-3 CASSYAAYDRDSSSYEQYF TGTGCCAGCAGTTACGCCGCTTACGACCGCGACTCCAGCTCCTACGAGCAGTACTTC
TRBD1 NA TRBJ1-2 18 TRBV9 CASSVATTGGEGNYGYTF TGTGCCAGCAGCGTAGCCACCACAGGGGGCGAGGGTAACTATGGCTACACCTTC
NA NA TRBJ1-1 12 TRBV19 CASRWLNTEAFF TGTGCCAGTAGGTGGCTTAACACTGAAGCTTTCTTT
TRBD1 NA TRBJ2-1 17 TRBV28 CASSLATPNRGWGEQFF TGTGCCAGCAGTTTGGCCACCCCCAACAGGGGATGGGGGGAGCAGTTCTTC
TRBD1 NA TRBJ1-2 14 TRBV7-3 CASSPAGTGDGYTF TGTGCCAGCAGCCCCGCCGGGACAGGCGACGGCTACACCTTC
TRBD1 NA TRBJ1-6 16 TRBV5-8 CASSPQGGLYNSPLHF TGTGCCAGCAGCCCCCAGGGGGGCCTCTATAATTCACCCCTCCACTTT
NA NA TRBJ1-3 14 TRBV5-1 CASSLYQAGNTIYF TGCGCCAGCAGCTTGTACCAGGCCGGAAACACCATATATTTT